A single sample is the source of the 26 T cell receptor beta chains below, sequenced in a study of T-cell reconstitution after alpha-beta-depleted transplantation in children. As it was prepared, the TCRbeta library received unique molecular identifiers. TCRdb processed the PCR reads anew with MiXCR; each CDR3 protein has one entry. This table holds fewer than 750,000 distinct CDR3 sequences, 27% found once. Source: PBMCs, taken before TCRalphabeta/CD19-depleted stem cell transplant. These receptors were taken from a boy younger than two with Wiskott-Aldrich syndrome, due to receive a stem cell transplant.

The chain is built from TRBV27 and TRBJ2-7, with a weak D call TRBD1 (5 bases). Trimming pared 7 bases from V and 5 bases from J, leaving 9 bases between. The CDR3 is 11 amino acids. From germline, CDR1 is MNHEY and CDR2 SMNVEV (reference sequence). For the CDR3, the DNA is TGTGCCAGCAAGGGGTCCCACGAGCAGTACTTC. Translating gives CASKGSHEQYF.

The CDR3 region has the DNA TGCAGCGTTGTTGGGACAGGGGTTAACTATGGCTACACCTTC. Encoded protein: CSVVGTGVNYGYTF. V and J are TRBV29-1 and TRBJ1-2, with TRBD1 matching over 10 bases. The CDR3 is made up of 14 amino acids. In germline, CDR1 is SQVTM, CDR2 ANQGSEA. The ends lost 4 bases at V and 1 base at J; junction bases unmatched: 3.

There are a few counts of this clonotype. This chain connects TRBV12-3 or TRBV12-4 to TRBJ1-5; D ambiguous. V lost 1 base, J lost 7 bases, and 11 bases lay in between. The CDR3 consists of 14 residues. The CDR3 region is CASSLGRPGQPQHF. For the CDR3, the DNA is TGTGCCAGCAGTTTAGGCAGGCCAGGCCAGCCCCAGCATTTT.

Here the CDR3 reads CASSFTRSGRETYNEQFF. The CDR3 DNA follows: TGTGCCAGCAGCTTCACCCGCTCTGGACGAGAAACCTACAATGAGCAGTTCTTC. V is TRBV3-1 and J is TRBJ2-1; no firm D call. CDR3 size: 18 residues. Germline lookup yields CDR1 LGHDT and CDR2 YNNKEL (reference sequence). V was shortened by 5 bases and J by 2 bases, with 22 bases between the two germline ends.

This sequence joins TRBV5-1 and TRBJ2-7; D is uncertain. V lost 2 bases, J lost 0 bases, and 12 bases lay in between. This CDR3 region has 15 residues. CDR1 and CDR2 (germline): SGHRS, YFSETQ. In nucleotides, the CDR3 is TGCGCCAGCAGCTTACATGGACGGAGCTCCTACGAGCAGTACTTC. The encoded protein is CASSLHGRSSYEQYF.

This clonotype occurred a few times. The chain joins TRBV3-1 to TRBJ2-5; D is possibly TRBD2 (7 bases). The CDR3 is made up of 17 amino acids. V dropped 0 bases and J dropped 5 bases, with 19 bases sitting between them. CDR1 is LGHDT, CDR2 YNNKEL, per germline (reference sequence). CDR3 sequence reads: CASSQDLGAGVRETQYF. CDR3 coding DNA: TGTGCCAGCAGCCAAGATCTGGGGGCGGGAGTGAGGGAGACCCAGTACTTC.

This clonotype was found many times. The rearrangement uses TRBV5-1 and TRBJ2-7; no clear D. CDR1 and CDR2 (germline): SGHRS, YFSETQ. The CDR3 has 14 amino acids. V shed 0 bases and J shed 1 base, with 8 bases lying between them. Written as DNA, the CDR3 is TGCGCCAGCAGCTTGGAAAGTTTGTCCTACGAGCAGTACTTC. Its translation is CASSLESLSYEQYF. The full variable domain, rest sourced from reference TRBV5-1 and TRBJ2-7, is KAGVTQTPRYLIKTRGQQVTLSCSPISGHRSVSWYQQTPGQGLQFLFEYFSETQRNKGNFPGRFSGRQFSNSRSEMNVSTLELGDSALYLCASSLESLSYEQYFGPGTRLTVT.

This chain connects TRBV7-3 to TRBJ2-2, with TRBD2 matching over 10 bases. CDR3 length equals 16 residues. The V gene end was trimmed by 1 base and the J gene end by 1 base; junction bases not matched to a gene: 0. Germline V gene sequence: CDR1 SGHTA, CDR2 FQGTGA. The chain's CDR3 is CASSLIAGGNTGELFF. CDR3 bases: TGTGCCAGCAGCTTAATAGCGGGAGGGAACACCGGGGAGCTGTTTTTT.

This clonotype was found a few times. V and J are TRBV12-3 or TRBV12-4 and TRBJ2-2; maybe TRBD1 (6 bases). V lost 5 bases, J lost 1 base, and 14 bases lay in between. This CDR3 is 16 amino acids long. CDR3 in amino acids: CASSPDRSLNTGELFF. The CDR3 nucleotides read TGTGCCAGCAGTCCTGACAGGTCTTTGAACACCGGGGAGCTGTTTTTT.

This clonotype was seen only a few times. This chain connects TRBV12-3 or TRBV12-4 to TRBJ2-7; 7 bases are shared with TRBD2. V shed 1 base, J shed 6 bases, and the junction held 6 bases outside the gene matches. The length of the CDR3 is 14 residues. CDR3 DNA sequence: TGTGCCAGCAGTTTAGGCGGCGGGAGCGGCGAGCAGTACTTC. This sequence encodes CASSLGGGSGEQYF.

V and J are TRBV29-1 and TRBJ1-1; D possibly corresponds to TRBD1 (6 bases). The germline V and J ends were trimmed by 4 bases and 3 bases, with 12 bases remaining between them. The CDR3 runs 13 residues. Germline CDR1 and CDR2: SQVTM and ANQGSEA. For the CDR3, the DNA is TGCAGCGTTGCCGGGGGCCGATACACTGAAGCTTTCTTT. Translated, it gives CSVAGGRYTEAFF.

The V call is TRBV7-2, the J call TRBJ2-7; 10 positions match TRBD2. This CDR3 comprises 14 residues. The germline gives CDR1 SGHTA, CDR2 FQGNSA. V was pared by 4 bases and J by 6 bases, with 6 bases of the junction left unmatched. The DNA of the CDR3 is TGTGCCAGCAGCTCCCTAGCGGGAGTACGCGAGCAGTACTTC. Amino acid sequence: CASSSLAGVREQYF.

The chain couples TRBV27 to TRBJ2-5; TRBD1 aligns across 9 bases. The CDR3 has 15 residues. The J segment lost 6 bases and the V segment lost 2 bases, leaving 7 bases of the junction unmatched. From germline, CDR1 is MNHEY and CDR2 SMNVEV (reference sequence). The CDR3 loop is CASSLITGGIKTQYF. CDR3 nucleotide sequence: TGTGCCAGCAGTTTAATAACAGGGGGCATCAAGACCCAGTACTTC.

This chain connects TRBV5-1 to TRBJ2-7; 10 bases fit TRBD1. V lost 4 bases, J lost 0 bases, and 13 bases stayed unmatched. The CDR3 length is 18 residues. Germline loops: CDR1 SGHRS, CDR2 YFSETQ. CDR3 DNA: TGCGCCAGCAGCACCTATTCTACCGGGACAGGGGACTCCTACGAGCAGTACTTC. As protein: CASSTYSTGTGDSYEQYF.

The CDR3 DNA reads as TGTGCCAGCAGTCTCTCCACGAGGATCGATACGCAGTATTTT. The encoded protein is CASSLSTRIDTQYF. J is TRBJ2-3 and V is TRBV27; D gene unclear. The V gene's germline CDR1 is MNHEY and CDR2 SMNVEV (reference sequence). CDR3 size: 14 residues. V dropped 5 bases and J dropped 6 bases, with 15 bases sitting between them.

At least ten counts were recorded for this clonotype. The junction does not match germline at one end; this may be a read error. The chain recombines TRBV5-1 with TRBJ2-7; D not certain. CDR3 length: 13 amino acids. CDR1 and CDR2 (germline): SGHRS, YFSETQ. The chain's CDR3 is CASSLDNSYEQYF. Written as DNA, the CDR3 is TGTGCCAGCAGCCTTGATAATTCCTACGAGCAGTACTTC.

The genes are TRBV5-1 and TRBJ2-3, with unresolved D. The CDR3 extends over 14 amino acids. V dropped 5 bases and J dropped 5 bases, with 15 bases sitting between them. Germline assignment: CDR1 SGHRS and CDR2 YFSETQ. CDR3 in DNA: TGCGCCAGCAGTCCCCGTGGAACGGGAGATACGCAGTATTTT. It yields the protein CASSPRGTGDTQYF.

This clonotype has only a few counts. CDR3 nucleotides: TGCGCCAGCAGCTTGGAACAGGGAATCCACGAGCAGTACTTC. Translating gives CASSLEQGIHEQYF. The chain has TRBV5-1 and TRBJ2-7; D may be TRBD1 (6 bases). CDR3 size: 14 residues. Germline CDR1 SGHRS, CDR2 YFSETQ. Trimming took off 0 bases at V and 5 bases at J, with 12 bases between the two ends.

This clonotype has only a few counts. J is TRBJ2-5 and V is TRBV7-6; 13 nucleotides align to TRBD2. The CDR3 extends over 16 amino acids. Germline V gives CDR1 SGHVS, CDR2 FNYEAQ. The trim removed 4 bases at V and 5 bases at J, leaving 7 bases unmatched. The CDR3 DNA sequence: TGTGCCAGCAGCTCACTAGCGGGAGGGCCGCGGGAGACCCAGTACTTC. Its protein is CASSSLAGGPRETQYF.

This clonotype was found a few times. The chain uses TRBV20-1 and TRBJ1-1, with D unresolved. Trimming took 0 bases from V and 2 from J, leaving 10 bases between them. There are 14 residues in the CDR3. Germline V gene sequence: CDR1 DFQATT, CDR2 SNEGSKA (reference sequence). CDR3 DNA: TGCAGTGCTAGAGATAGAACGCGCAACACTGAAGCTTTCTTT. Residues: CSARDRTRNTEAFF.

In its sample, this clonotype was seen a few times. The germline gene is not matched at one end of the junction; a read error may be the cause. The chain joins TRBV7-8 to TRBJ1-2; 10 bases fit TRBD1. The CDR3 is 14 residues long. Germline CDR1 SGHVS, CDR2 FQNEAQ. The CDR3 loop is CASSLGDRGRGYTF. The DNA of the CDR3 is TGCGCCAGCAGCTTGGGCGACAGGGGGCGAGGCTACACCTTC.

This sequence joins TRBV10-3 and TRBJ2-3; D remains unclear. Germline CDR1 is ENHRY and CDR2 is SYGVKD. The CDR3 has 13 amino acids. Trimming removed 2 bases from V and 3 bases from J, with 6 bases in between. CDR3 in amino acids: CAISEGRTDTQYF. CDR3 nucleotides: TGTGCCATCAGTGAGGGGCGAACAGATACGCAGTATTTT.

In this sample, this clonotype turned up a few times. The gene calls are TRBV6-1 and TRBJ2-7; D might be TRBD2 (6 bases). This CDR3 has 15 residues. The germline V and J ends were trimmed by 1 base and 4 bases, with 14 bases remaining between them. CDR1 and CDR2 (germline): MNHNS, SASEGT. This CDR3 is CASSEGDFVLYEQYF. The CDR3 DNA is TGTGCCAGCAGTGAAGGGGACTTCGTCTTATACGAGCAGTACTTC.

This clonotype was counted a few times. The chain couples TRBV3-1 to TRBJ1-5; D not certain. Trimming removed 1 base at V and 6 bases at J, with 13 bases between. In germline, CDR1 is LGHDT, CDR2 YNNKEL (reference sequence). The CDR3 sequence is 15 residues long. The CDR3 DNA sequence: TGTGCCAGCAGCCAAGGAGCAGCCTGGGGTCAGCCCCAGCATTTT. It is translated as CASSQGAAWGQPQHF.

In DNA form, the CDR3 reads TGCAGTGCTAGATCGGAACTTAGCAATGAGCAGTTCTTC. This gives the protein CSARSELSNEQFF. The chain has TRBV20-1 and TRBJ2-1; D gene unclear. Germline V gives CDR1 DFQATT, CDR2 SNEGSKA (reference sequence). V was shortened by 2 bases and J by 6 bases, with 11 bases between the two germline ends. This CDR3 is built from 13 residues.

This clonotype appeared many times. The rearrangement joins TRBV7-6 to TRBJ1-1; TRBD1 might be the D (6 bases). This CDR3 is built from 14 residues. V lost 3 bases, J lost 0 bases, and 8 bases lay in between. Looked up from germline, CDR1 is SGHVS and CDR2 is FNYEAQ. The CDR3 sequence is CASSFRGMNTEAFF. The CDR3 bases are TGTGCCAGCAGCTTCAGGGGCATGAACACTGAAGCTTTCTTT.